This T cell receptor beta chain is from a study of T cell changes during pregnancy in multiple sclerosis. The germline gives CDR1 SGHTA, CDR2 FQGNSA. CDR3 length: 15 amino acids. J was trimmed by 0 bases and V by 5 bases; bases with no gene match: 4. The repertoire was sequenced with immunoSEQ multiplex PCR; TCRdb's copy has only in-frame clones and lacks some. The sample shows about 110,000 clones, 80% to 95% of them seen only once. The chain uses TRBV7-2 and TRBJ1-2; 9 bases are a match to TRBD1. The TCR sequence derives from a female donor with multiple sclerosis, enrolled in a pregnancy study. The sample consisted of peripheral blood, taken in the third trimester of pregnancy. The DNA for the CDR3 is TGTGCCAGCAGCAGCCGGACAGGGGCTAACTATGGCTACACCTTC. Its translation is CASSSRTGANYGYTF.